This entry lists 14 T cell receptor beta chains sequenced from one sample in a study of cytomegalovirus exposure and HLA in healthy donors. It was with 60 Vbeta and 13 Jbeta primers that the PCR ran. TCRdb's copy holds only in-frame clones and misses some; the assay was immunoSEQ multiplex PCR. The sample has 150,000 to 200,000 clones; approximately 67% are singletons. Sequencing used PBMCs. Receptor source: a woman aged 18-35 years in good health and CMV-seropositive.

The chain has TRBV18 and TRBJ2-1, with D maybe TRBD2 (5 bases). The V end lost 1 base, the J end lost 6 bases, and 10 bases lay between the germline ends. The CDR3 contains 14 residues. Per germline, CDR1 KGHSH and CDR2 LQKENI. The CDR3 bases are TGTGCCAGCTCACCACTACTAACTAGCAATGAGCAGTTCTTC. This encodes CASSPLLTSNEQFF.

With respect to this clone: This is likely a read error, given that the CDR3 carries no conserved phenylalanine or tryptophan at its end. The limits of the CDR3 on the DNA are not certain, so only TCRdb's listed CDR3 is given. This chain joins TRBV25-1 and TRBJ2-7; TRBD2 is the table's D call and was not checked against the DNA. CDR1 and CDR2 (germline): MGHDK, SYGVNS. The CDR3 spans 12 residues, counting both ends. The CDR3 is CASILIRGAALL.

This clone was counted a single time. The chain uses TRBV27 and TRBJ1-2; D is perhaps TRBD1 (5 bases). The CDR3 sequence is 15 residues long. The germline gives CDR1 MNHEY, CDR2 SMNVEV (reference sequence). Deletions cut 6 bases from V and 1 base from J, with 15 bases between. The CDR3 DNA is TGTGCCAGCAGCAATCAAGGGGCGTTTAACTATGGCTACACCTTC. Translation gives CASSNQGAFNYGYTF.

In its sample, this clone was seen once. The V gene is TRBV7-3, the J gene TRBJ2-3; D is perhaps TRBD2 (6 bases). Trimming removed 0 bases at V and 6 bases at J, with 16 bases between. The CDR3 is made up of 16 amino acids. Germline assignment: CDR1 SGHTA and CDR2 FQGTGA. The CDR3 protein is CASSLTPDGGFDTQYF. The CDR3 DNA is TGTGCCAGCAGCTTAACCCCGGACGGAGGGTTCGATACGCAGTATTTT.

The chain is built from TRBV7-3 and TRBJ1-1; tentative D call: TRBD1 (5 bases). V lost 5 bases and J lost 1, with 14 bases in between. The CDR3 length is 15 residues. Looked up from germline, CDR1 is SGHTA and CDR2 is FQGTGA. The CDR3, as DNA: TGTGCCAGCAGCCCAATTGGGGGGACGAACACTGAAGCTTTCTTT. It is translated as CASSPIGGTNTEAFF.

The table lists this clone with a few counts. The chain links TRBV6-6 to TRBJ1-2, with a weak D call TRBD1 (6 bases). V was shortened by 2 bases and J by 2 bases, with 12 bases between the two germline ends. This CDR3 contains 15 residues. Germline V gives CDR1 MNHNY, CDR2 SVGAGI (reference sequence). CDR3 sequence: CASSYPLDRNYGYTF. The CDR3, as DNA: TGTGCCAGCAGTTACCCCTTGGACAGAAACTATGGCTACACCTTC.

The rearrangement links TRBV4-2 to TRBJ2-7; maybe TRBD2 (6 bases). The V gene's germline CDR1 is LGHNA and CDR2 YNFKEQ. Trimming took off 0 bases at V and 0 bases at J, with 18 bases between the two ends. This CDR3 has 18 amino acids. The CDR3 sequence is CASSQDQTAGGLSYEQYF. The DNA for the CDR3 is TGTGCCAGCAGCCAAGATCAAACTGCCGGGGGACTCTCCTACGAGCAGTACTTC.

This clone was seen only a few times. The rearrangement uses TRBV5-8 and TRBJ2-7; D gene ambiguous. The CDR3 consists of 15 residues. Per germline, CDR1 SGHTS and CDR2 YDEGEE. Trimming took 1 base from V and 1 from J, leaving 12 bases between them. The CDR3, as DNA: TGTGCCAGCAGCTTGTCGCGTGCGGCGTCCTACGAGCAGTACTTC. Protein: CASSLSRAASYEQYF.

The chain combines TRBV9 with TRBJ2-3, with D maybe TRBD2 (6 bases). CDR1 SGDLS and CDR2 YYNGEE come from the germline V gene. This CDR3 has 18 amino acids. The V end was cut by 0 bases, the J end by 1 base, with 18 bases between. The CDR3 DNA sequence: TGTGCCAGCAGCGTAGAGTGGTGGGAGACTAGGGGCACAGATACGCAGTATTTT. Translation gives CASSVEWWETRGTDTQYF.

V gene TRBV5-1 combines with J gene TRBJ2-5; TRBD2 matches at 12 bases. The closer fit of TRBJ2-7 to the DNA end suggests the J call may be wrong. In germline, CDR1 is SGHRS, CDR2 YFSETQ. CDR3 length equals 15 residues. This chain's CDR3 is CASSQGLAGTYEQYF. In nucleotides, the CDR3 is TGCGCCAGCAGCCAAGGACTAGCGGGAACCTACGAGCAGTACTTC.

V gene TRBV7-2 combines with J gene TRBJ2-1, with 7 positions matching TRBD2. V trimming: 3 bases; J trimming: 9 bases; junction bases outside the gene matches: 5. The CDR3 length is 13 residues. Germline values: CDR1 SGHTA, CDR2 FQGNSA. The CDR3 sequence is CASSLGRVREQFF. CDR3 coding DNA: TGTGCCAGCAGCTTGGGGAGGGTCCGTGAGCAGTTCTTC.

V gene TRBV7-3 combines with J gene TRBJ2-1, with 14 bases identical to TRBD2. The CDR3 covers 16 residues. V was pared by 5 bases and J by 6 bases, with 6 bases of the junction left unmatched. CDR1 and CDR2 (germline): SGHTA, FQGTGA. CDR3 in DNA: TGTGCCAGCAGCCCCCCGACTAGCGGGGGGGCCAATGAGCAGTTCTTC. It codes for CASSPPTSGGANEQFF.

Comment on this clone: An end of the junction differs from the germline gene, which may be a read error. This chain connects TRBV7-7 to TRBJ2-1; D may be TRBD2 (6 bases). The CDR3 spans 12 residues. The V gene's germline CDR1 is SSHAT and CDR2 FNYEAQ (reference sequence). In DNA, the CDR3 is TGTGCTAGCAGCGGACCGGGAGACGAGCAGTTCTTC. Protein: CASSGPGDEQFF. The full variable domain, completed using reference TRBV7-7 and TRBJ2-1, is GAGVSQSPRYKVTKRGQDVTLRCDPISSHATLYWYQQALGQGPEFLTYFNYEAQPDKSGLPSDRFSAERPEGSISTLTIQRTEQRDSAMYRCASSGPGDEQFFGPGTRLTVL.

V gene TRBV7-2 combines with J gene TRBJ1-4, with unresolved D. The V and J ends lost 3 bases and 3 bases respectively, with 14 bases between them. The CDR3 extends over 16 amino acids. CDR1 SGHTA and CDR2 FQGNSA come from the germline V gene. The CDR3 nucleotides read TGTGCCAGCAGCTTGGAAGGACGACTAGCTAATGAAAAACTGTTTTTT. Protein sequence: CASSLEGRLANEKLFF.